Following are 14 T cell receptor beta chains from one sample sequenced in a study of shared clonotypes between healthy human individuals. TCRdb's copy holds only in-frame clones and misses some; the assay was immunoSEQ multiplex PCR. In the table there are about 680,000 clones, about 91% of which are singletons. Terminally differentiated effector memory CD45RA+ cells were excluded by CCR7 positive selection of CD45RO-negative cells. Material: naive CD8+ T cells sorted from blood. All receptors derive from a man aged 30 to 45 in good health.

The count of this clone is one. The J gene is TRBJ1-5, the V gene TRBV28, with D perhaps TRBD1 (6 bases). The CDR3 is made up of 18 amino acids. Germline V CDR1 and CDR2: MDHEN, SYDVKM. Deletions cut 5 bases from V and 4 bases from J, with 24 bases between. CDR3 sequence: CASSLLKSHTGLNQPQHF. CDR3 DNA: TGTGCCAGCAGTCTACTGAAGTCCCATACAGGGCTGAATCAGCCCCAGCATTTT.

The chain links TRBV28 to TRBJ1-1, with unresolved D. Between the trimmed V and J ends, which lost 2 bases and 8 bases, there was a span of 9 bases. Looked up from germline, CDR1 is MDHEN and CDR2 is SYDVKM. This CDR3 spans 12 amino acids. The CDR3, as DNA: TGTGCCAGCAGTTTAGTGGCACCCGAAGCTTTCTTT. As protein: CASSLVAPEAFF.

The V gene is TRBV7-9, the J gene TRBJ2-2; unclear D gene. The germline CDR1 and CDR2 sequences are SEHNR and FQNEAQ (reference sequence). Deletions cut 1 base from V and 4 bases from J, with 4 bases between. CDR3 length: 13 residues. CDR3 coding DNA: TGTGCCAGCAGCTTAGTACCCACCGGGGAGCTGTTTTTT. Its protein product is CASSLVPTGELFF. The full variable domain, completed using reference TRBV7-9 and TRBJ2-2, is DTGVSQNPRHKITKRGQNVTFRCDPISEHNRLYWYRQTLGQGPEFLTYFQNEAQLEKSRLLSDRFSAERPKGSFSTLEIQRTEQGDSAMYLCASSLVPTGELFFGEGSRLTVL.

The chain is built from TRBV5-4 and TRBJ1-2, with D possibly TRBD1 on 5 matching bases. V was clipped by 0 bases and J by 6 bases, with 12 bases between them. This CDR3 is 14 amino acids long. Germline V lookup: CDR1 SGHNT, CDR2 YYREEE (reference sequence). The DNA of the CDR3 is TGTGCCAGCAGCTTGGATCAGGGTTGGGATGGCTACACCTTC. The encoded protein is CASSLDQGWDGYTF.

V gene TRBV6-1 combines with J gene TRBJ2-7; 9 bases line up with TRBD1. J lost 7 bases, V lost 3 bases, and 10 bases had no gene match. The CDR3 runs to 15 residues. Germline V lookup: CDR1 MNHNS, CDR2 SASEGT. This CDR3 is CASSDWTGVKPEQYF. Here the CDR3 DNA reads TGTGCCAGCAGTGATTGGACAGGGGTAAAGCCGGAGCAGTACTTC.

The chain has TRBV18 and TRBJ1-5, with 8 positions matching TRBD1. CDR1 is KGHSH, CDR2 LQKENI, per germline. The V gene end was trimmed by 5 bases and the J gene end by 2 bases; junction bases not matched to a gene: 5. The CDR3 length is 15 residues. The CDR3 is CASSSTGGGNQPQHF. The CDR3 nucleotides are TGTGCCAGCTCATCAACAGGGGGTGGCAATCAGCCCCAGCATTTT.

The J gene is TRBJ2-1, the V gene TRBV7-8, with no clear D. CDR1 SGHVS and CDR2 FQNEAQ come from the germline V gene. The CDR3 sequence is 15 residues long. Trimming left V 7 bases short and J 0 bases short, with 13 bases between. CDR3 in amino acids: CASTNGPSSYNEQFF. CDR3 DNA sequence: TGTGCCAGCACCAATGGACCGAGCTCCTACAATGAGCAGTTCTTC.

The gene calls are TRBV28 and TRBJ1-5; D possibly corresponds to TRBD1 (6 bases). Deletions cut 7 bases from V and 7 bases from J, with 17 bases between. The CDR3 consists of 14 residues. Germline values: CDR1 MDHEN, CDR2 SYDVKM. The CDR3 DNA is TGTGCCAGCACCACCGTACAGGGTGCGCAGCCCCAGCATTTT. Amino acid sequence: CASTTVQGAQPQHF.

This clone appeared a few times. The chain carries TRBV7-9 and TRBJ2-7; D remains unclear. The V gene lost 1 base and the J gene lost 9 bases, with 10 bases spanning the gap. CDR1 is SEHNR and CDR2 is FQNEAQ in the germline V gene (reference sequence). The CDR3 totals 12 residues. DNA of the CDR3: TGTGCCAGCAGCTTAGGGGTTGATGGGCAGTACTTC. It encodes CASSLGVDGQYF.

CDR3 coding DNA: TGTGCCAGTAGTAGGATATGGACGTTAAACAATGAGCAGTTCTTC. Its translation is CASSRIWTLNNEQFF. The chain links TRBV19 to TRBJ2-1; D remains unclear. V gave up 4 bases and J gave up 5 bases, with 15 bases separating them. Looked up from germline, CDR1 is LNHDA and CDR2 is SQIVND (reference sequence). The CDR3 spans 15 residues.

The chain recombines TRBV27 with TRBJ2-2; D is possibly TRBD2 (6 bases). Trimming removed 5 bases at V and 0 bases at J, with 13 bases between. CDR3 length equals 16 residues. CDR1 is MNHEY and CDR2 is SMNVEV in the germline V gene (reference sequence). The CDR3 is CASSNIAATNTGELFF. For the CDR3, the DNA is TGTGCCAGCAGTAACATAGCGGCTACGAACACCGGGGAGCTGTTTTTT.

The chain joins TRBV19 to TRBJ2-1; TRBD2 is a possible D gene (6 bases). The CDR3 sequence is 16 residues long. The V gene's germline CDR1 is LNHDA and CDR2 SQIVND (reference sequence). The V end was cut by 0 bases, the J end by 3 bases, with 12 bases between. For the CDR3, the DNA is TGTGCCAGTAGTATAGATGCCGGGGGAGTCTACAATGAGCAGTTCTTC. As protein: CASSIDAGGVYNEQFF.

V and J are TRBV5-5 and TRBJ2-2; D remains unclear. The ends were cut back, 4 bases at V and 3 bases at J, with 10 bases in the middle. From germline, CDR1 is SGHKS and CDR2 YYEKEE (reference sequence). This CDR3 is built from 14 residues. CDR3 sequence reads: CASSLGWDTGELFF. The CDR3 DNA sequence: TGTGCCAGCAGCCTCGGGTGGGACACCGGGGAGCTGTTTTTT.

The genes are TRBV11-3 and TRBJ2-1; D unresolved. The CDR3 runs to 12 residues. Trimming took 1 base from V and 7 from J, leaving 5 bases between them. Germline V CDR1 and CDR2: SGHNT, YENEEA. CDR3 sequence (DNA): TGTGCCAGCAGCTTAGTGAGGAATGAGCAGTTCTTC. It yields the protein CASSLVRNEQFF.